This passage covers 8 T cell receptor beta chains from one sample sequenced in a study of T cells in Graves' hyperthyroidism and ophthalmopathy. Amplification targeted TCR beta CDR3 regions from RNA transcripts. The TCR CDR3 was amplified in a first-round RT-PCR using the HTBI primer set. TCRdb re-analysed the multiplex PCR reads in MiXCR, keeping a single row per CDR3 protein. The sample holds approximately 640,000 distinct CDR3 sequences, just under 45% seen once. Sequencing was done on a sample of peripheral blood or thyroid tissue (not recorded which). Every receptor here comes from an adult man with Graves' disease, either hyperthyroidism or ophthalmopathy (not recorded which).

J is TRBJ2-5 and V is TRBV24-1; no reliable D call. V was trimmed by 5 bases and J by 5 bases, leaving 8 bases between them. This CDR3 contains 12 residues. Looked up from germline, CDR1 is KGHDR and CDR2 is SFDVKD. This chain's CDR3 is CATSAPLETQYF. The CDR3 nucleotides read TGTGCCACCAGTGCTCCTTTGGAGACCCAGTACTTC.

This clonotype was observed a handful of times. This rearrangement joins TRBV6-1 to TRBJ1-1; D remains unclear. Germline V gene data show CDR1 as MNHNS and CDR2 as SASEGT. V dropped 6 bases and J dropped 3 bases, with 14 bases sitting between them. The CDR3 spans 14 residues. CDR3 protein: CASSADGRDTEAFF. CDR3 nucleotide sequence: TGTGCCAGCAGCGCCGACGGGCGGGACACTGAAGCTTTCTTT.

This clonotype was seen only a few times. The genes are TRBV9 and TRBJ2-7, with D perhaps assigned TRBD1 or TRBD2 (5 bases each). V lost 5 bases and J lost 6, with 21 bases in between. This CDR3 contains 15 residues. Germline assignment: CDR1 SGDLS and CDR2 YYNGEE. The CDR3 region has the DNA TGTGCCAGCAGTTACGGTACCGGGGAAGGGGTCGAGCAGTACTTC. Amino acids: CASSYGTGEGVEQYF.

J is TRBJ1-3 and V is TRBV7-2, with 11 bases matching TRBD1. V lost 5 bases and J lost 3; bases outside the gene matches: 9. The length of the CDR3 is 17 residues. The V gene's germline CDR1 is SGHTA and CDR2 FQGNSA. CDR3 in DNA: TGTGCCAGCAGCCAAGGGACAGGGGGAAGGGTTGGAAACACCATATATTTT. Protein product: CASSQGTGGRVGNTIYF.

This clonotype was recorded many times. The rearrangement uses TRBV7-8 and TRBJ1-2, with 9 bases matching TRBD1. The CDR3 is 15 amino acids. Germline V lookup: CDR1 SGHVS, CDR2 FQNEAQ. With V trimmed by 5 bases and J by 14 bases, 18 bases remained unmatched. In DNA, the CDR3 is TGTGCCAGCAGCCGCTGGCCGGGACAGGGCCCAGGCGGGACCTTC. Translation gives CASSRWPGQGPGGTF.

This clonotype was observed many times. The V and J genes are TRBV6-6 and TRBJ2-7; 8 bases agree with TRBD1. V lost 3 bases, J lost 2 bases, and 3 bases stayed unmatched. The CDR3 is 14 residues long. Per germline, CDR1 MNHNY and CDR2 SVGAGI (reference sequence). The CDR3 nucleotides are TGTGCCAGCAGTTATGACAGGGGAACCTACGAGCAGTACTTC. Translation gives CASSYDRGTYEQYF.

The table lists this clonotype with many counts. The rearrangement links TRBV25-1 to TRBJ2-5; D is unclear. V lost 4 bases, J lost 0 bases, and 6 bases lay in between. This CDR3 contains 13 residues. Germline CDR1 MGHDK, CDR2 SYGVNS. The CDR3 DNA is TGTGCCAGCAGTGTTGGGCACCAAGAGACCCAGTACTTC. The encoded protein is CASSVGHQETQYF.

This clonotype was found many times. The rearrangement joins TRBV7-2 to TRBJ2-7; D not certain. Germline CDR1 and CDR2: SGHTA and FQGNSA. The ends were cut back, 5 bases at V and 7 bases at J, with 15 bases in the middle. The CDR3 consists of 13 residues. CDR3 nucleotides: TGTGCCAGCAGCCAAGATGTAGGCGGAGAGCAGTACTTC. This sequence encodes CASSQDVGGEQYF.